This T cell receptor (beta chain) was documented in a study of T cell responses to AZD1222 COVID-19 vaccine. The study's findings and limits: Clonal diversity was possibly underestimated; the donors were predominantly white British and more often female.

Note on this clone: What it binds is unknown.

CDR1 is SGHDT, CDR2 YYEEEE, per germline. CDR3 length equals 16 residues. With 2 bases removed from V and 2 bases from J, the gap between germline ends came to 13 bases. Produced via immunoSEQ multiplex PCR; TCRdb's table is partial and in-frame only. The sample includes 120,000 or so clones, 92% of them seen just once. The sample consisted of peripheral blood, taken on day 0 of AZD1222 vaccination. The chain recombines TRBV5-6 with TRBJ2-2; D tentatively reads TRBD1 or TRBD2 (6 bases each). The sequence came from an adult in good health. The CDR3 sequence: CASSLRGGTNTGELFF. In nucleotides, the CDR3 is TGTGCCAGCAGCTTAAGAGGCGGGACAAACACCGGGGAGCTGTTTTTT.